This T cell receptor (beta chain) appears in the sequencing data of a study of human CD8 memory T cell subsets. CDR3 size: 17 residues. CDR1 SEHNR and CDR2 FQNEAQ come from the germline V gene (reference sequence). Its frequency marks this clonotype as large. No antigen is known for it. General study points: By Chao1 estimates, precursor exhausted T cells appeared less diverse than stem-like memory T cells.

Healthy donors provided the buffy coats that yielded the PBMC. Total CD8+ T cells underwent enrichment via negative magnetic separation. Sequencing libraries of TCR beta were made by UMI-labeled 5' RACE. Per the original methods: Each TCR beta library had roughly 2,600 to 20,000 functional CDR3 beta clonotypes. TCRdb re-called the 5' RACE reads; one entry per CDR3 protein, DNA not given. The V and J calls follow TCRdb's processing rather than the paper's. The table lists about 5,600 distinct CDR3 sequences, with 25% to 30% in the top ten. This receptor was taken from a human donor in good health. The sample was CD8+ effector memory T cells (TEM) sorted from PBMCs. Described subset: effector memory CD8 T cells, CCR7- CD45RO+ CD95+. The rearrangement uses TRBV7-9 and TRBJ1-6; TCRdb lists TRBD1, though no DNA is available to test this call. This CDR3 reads CASRQVDGDSYNSPLHF.